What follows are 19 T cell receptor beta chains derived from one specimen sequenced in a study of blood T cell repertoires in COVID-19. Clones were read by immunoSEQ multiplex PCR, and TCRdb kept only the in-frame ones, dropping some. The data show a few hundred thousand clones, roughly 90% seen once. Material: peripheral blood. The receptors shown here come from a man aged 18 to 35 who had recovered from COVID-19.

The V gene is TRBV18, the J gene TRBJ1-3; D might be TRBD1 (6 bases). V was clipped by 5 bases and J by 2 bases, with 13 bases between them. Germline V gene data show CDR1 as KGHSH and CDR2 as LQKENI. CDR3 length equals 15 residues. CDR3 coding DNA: TGTGCCAGCTCAAACAGGGTATCGGCTGGAAACACCATATATTTT. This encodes CASSNRVSAGNTIYF.

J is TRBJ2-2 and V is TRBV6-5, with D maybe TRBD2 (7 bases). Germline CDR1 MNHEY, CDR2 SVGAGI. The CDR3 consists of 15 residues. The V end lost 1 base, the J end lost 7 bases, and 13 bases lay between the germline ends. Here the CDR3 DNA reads TGTGCCAGCAGTTACTGGGGGGGCGTGAGCGGGGAGCTGTTTTTT. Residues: CASSYWGGVSGELFF.

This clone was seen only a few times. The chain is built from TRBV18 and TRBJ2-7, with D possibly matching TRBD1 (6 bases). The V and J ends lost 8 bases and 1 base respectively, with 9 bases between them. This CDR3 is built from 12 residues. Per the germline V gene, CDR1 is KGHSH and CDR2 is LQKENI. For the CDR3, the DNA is TGTGCCAGCGAGGACAGTTCCTACGAGCAGTACTTC. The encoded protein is CASEDSSYEQYF.

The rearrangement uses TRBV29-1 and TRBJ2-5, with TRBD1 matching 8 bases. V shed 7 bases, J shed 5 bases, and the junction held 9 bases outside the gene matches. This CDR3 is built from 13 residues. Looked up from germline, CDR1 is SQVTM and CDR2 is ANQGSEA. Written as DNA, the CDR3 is TGCAGCGGGGGGCAGGGGGCGCGGGAGACCCAGTACTTC. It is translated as CSGGQGARETQYF.

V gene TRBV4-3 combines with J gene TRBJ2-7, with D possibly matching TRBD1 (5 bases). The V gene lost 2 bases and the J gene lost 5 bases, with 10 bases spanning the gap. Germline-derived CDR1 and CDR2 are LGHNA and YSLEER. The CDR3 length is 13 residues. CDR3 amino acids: CASSQSRVHEQYF. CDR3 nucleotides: TGCGCCAGCAGCCAAAGCAGGGTACACGAGCAGTACTTC.

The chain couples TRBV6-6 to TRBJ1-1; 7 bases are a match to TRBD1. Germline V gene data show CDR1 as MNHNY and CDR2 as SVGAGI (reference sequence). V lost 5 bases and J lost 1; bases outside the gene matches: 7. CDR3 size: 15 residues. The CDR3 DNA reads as TGTGCCAGCAGTGACCGGACAGGTTGGAACACTGAAGCTTTCTTT. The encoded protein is CASSDRTGWNTEAFF.

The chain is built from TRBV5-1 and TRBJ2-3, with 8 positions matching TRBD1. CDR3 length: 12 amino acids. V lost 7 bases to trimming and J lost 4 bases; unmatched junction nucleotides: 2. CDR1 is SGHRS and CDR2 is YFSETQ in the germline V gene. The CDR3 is CASGQGADTQYF. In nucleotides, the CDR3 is TGCGCCAGCGGACAGGGCGCAGATACGCAGTATTTT.

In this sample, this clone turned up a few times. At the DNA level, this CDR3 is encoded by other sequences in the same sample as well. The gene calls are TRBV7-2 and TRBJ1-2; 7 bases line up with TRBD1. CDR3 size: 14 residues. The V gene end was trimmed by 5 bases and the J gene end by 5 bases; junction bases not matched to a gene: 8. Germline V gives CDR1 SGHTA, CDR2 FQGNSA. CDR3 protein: CASSPTGTDYGYTF. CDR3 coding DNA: TGTGCCAGCAGCCCGACCGGGACAGATTATGGCTACACCTTC.

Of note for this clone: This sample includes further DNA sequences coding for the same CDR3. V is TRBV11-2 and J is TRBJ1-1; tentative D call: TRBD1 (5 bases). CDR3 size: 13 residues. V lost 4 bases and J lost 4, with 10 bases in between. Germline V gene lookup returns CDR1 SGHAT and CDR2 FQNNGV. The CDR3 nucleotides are TGTGCCAGCAGCTCCCAGGGAGGCACTGAAGCTTTCTTT. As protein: CASSSQGGTEAFF.

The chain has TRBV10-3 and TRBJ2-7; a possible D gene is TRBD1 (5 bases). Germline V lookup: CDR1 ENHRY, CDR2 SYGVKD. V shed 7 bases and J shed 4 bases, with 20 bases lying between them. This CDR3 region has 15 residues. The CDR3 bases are TGTGCCATCACCCCAAGTGGGGCAGGCGCGTACGAGCAGTACTTC. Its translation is CAITPSGAGAYEQYF.

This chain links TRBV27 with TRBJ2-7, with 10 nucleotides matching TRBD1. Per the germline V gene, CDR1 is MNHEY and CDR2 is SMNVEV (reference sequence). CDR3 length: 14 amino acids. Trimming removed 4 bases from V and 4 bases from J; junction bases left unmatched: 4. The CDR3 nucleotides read TGTGCCAGCAGTTACGGACAGGGGGGTTACGAGCAGTACTTC. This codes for CASSYGQGGYEQYF.

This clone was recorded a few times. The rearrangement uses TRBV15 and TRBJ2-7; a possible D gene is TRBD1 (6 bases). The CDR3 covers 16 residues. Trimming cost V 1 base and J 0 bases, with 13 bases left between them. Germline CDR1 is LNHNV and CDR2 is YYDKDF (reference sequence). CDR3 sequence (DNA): TGTGCCACCAGCAGAGGGGTCGACAGGACCTCCTACGAGCAGTACTTC. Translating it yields CATSRGVDRTSYEQYF.

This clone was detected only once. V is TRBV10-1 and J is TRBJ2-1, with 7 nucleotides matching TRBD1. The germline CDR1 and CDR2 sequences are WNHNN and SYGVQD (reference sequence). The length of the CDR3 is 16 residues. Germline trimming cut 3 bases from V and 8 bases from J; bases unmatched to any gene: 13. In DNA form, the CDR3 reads TGCGCCAGCAGTGATTTCGGCAGGGGGATGGCGGATGAGCAGTTCTTC. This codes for CASSDFGRGMADEQFF.

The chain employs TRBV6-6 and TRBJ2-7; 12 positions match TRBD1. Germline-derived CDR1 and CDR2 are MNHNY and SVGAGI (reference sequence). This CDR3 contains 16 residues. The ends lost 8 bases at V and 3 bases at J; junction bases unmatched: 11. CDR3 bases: TGTGCCAGCTCCTTACTAGGGACAGGGGGCGTCTACGAGCAGTACTTC. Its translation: CASSLLGTGGVYEQYF.

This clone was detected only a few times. The DNA for the CDR3 is TGTGCCTGGGACATCGGTGGGGCTGGCTACACCTTC. This gives the protein CAWDIGGAGYTF. V is TRBV30 and J is TRBJ1-2; possible D gene TRBD1, 5 bases. The germline V gene has CDR1 GTSNPN and CDR2 SVGIG (reference sequence). CDR3 length: 12 amino acids. The V end lost 5 bases, the J end lost 7 bases, and 14 bases lay between the germline ends.

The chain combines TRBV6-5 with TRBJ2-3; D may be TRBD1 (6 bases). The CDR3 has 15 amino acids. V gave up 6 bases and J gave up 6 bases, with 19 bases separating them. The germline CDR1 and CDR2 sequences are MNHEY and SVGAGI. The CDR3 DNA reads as TGTGCCAGCAGCCCCAGGGGAGAGGGGCCGGATACGCAGTATTTT. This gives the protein CASSPRGEGPDTQYF.

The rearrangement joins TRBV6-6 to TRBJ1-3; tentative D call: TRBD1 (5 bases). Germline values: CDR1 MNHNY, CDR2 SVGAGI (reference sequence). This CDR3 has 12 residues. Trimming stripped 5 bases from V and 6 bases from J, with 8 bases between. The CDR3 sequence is CASSRQSNTIYF. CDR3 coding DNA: TGTGCCAGCAGTAGACAGTCAAACACCATATATTTT.

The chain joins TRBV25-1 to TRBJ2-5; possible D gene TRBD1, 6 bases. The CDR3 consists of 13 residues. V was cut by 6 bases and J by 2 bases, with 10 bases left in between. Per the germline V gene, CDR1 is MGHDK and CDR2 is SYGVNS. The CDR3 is CASSRTVQETQYF. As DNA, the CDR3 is TGTGCCAGCAGCCGGACAGTTCAAGAGACCCAGTACTTC.

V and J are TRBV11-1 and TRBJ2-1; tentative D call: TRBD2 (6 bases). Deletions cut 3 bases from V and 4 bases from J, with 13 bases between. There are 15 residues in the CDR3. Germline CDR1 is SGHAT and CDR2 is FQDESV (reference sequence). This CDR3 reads CASSFGEAPYNEQFF. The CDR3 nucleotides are TGTGCCAGCAGCTTTGGGGAGGCCCCATACAATGAGCAGTTCTTC.